This T cell receptor beta chain originates from a study of human T cells and chemical hapten exposure. This clonotype was picked up many times. In the library, unique molecular identifiers were attached to individual cDNA molecules. MiXCR, run by TCRdb on the RACE reads, gives a single entry per CDR3 protein. The sample lists roughly 120,000 distinct CDR3 sequences, roughly 9.5% occurring once. Germline CDR1 DFQATT, CDR2 SNEGSKA (reference sequence). The CDR3 loop spans 15 amino acids. The V and J ends lost 0 bases and 3 bases respectively, with 11 bases between them. Regarding time point: healthy volunteer bleed at 2 weeks. The authors' total RNA extraction used unfractionated whole blood.

Sequenced sample: whole blood. The origin of this receptor is a male donor in good health. Some clones in this sample may be carry-over from other donors' samples. This sequence joins TRBV20-1 and TRBJ1-4; D is unclear. For the CDR3, the DNA is TGCAGTGCTAGAGATCCGGGCCAGGCTAATGAAAAACTGTTTTTT. It encodes CSARDPGQANEKLFF.